This TCR beta chain was identified during a study of T cells after yellow fever vaccination. For the study at large: The authors prepared low-cell-number fractions using SMART-Seq v4 Ultra Low Input.

The study's findings and limits: Booster samples showed a return of most primary-vaccination clones (approximately 95% CD4, about 88% CD8). The secondary T-cell response peaked on day 5, not day 15, but was weaker.

This clonotype showed up just a few times. Antigen specificity is unknown. A universal primer site and UMIs were added as TCR cDNA was made by 5'RACE template switching. A single record per CDR3 protein comes from TCRdb applying MiXCR to the 5' RACE reads. The table records 500,000 to 700,000 distinct CDR3 sequences, under 25% of them present only once. The CDR3 extends over 13 amino acids. With 8 bases removed from V and 1 base from J, the gap between germline ends came to 11 bases. Germline V gene data show CDR1 as SEHNR and CDR2 as FQNEAQ (reference sequence). The origin of this receptor is a man in his thirties or forties who received the YFV17D yellow fever vaccine. The V call is TRBV7-9, the J call TRBJ2-5; D is ambiguous. Sequenced material: PBMCs, taken 15 days after the yellow fever booster vaccination. The CDR3 loop is CASLKDGQETQYF. The CDR3 nucleotides are TGTGCCAGCCTAAAAGACGGCCAAGAGACCCAGTACTTC.